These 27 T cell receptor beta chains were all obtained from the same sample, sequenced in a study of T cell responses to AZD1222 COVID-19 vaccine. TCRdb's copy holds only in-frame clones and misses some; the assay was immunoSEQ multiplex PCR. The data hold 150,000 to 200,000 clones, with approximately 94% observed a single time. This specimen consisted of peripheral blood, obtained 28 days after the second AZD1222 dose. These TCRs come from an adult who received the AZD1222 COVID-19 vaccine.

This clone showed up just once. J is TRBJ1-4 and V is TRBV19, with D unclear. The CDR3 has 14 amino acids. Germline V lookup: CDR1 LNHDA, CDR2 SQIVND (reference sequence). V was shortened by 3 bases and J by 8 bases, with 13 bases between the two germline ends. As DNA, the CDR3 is TGTGCCAGTAGTATGGGCTCGGTGGGAGAAAAACTGTTTTTT. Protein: CASSMGSVGEKLFF.

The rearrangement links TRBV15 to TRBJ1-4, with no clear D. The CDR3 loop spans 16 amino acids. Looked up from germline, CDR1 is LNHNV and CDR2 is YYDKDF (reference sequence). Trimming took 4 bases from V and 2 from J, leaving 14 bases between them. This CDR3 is CATSTTWEWTNEKLFF. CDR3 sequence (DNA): TGTGCCACCAGCACTACTTGGGAATGGACTAATGAAAAACTGTTTTTT.

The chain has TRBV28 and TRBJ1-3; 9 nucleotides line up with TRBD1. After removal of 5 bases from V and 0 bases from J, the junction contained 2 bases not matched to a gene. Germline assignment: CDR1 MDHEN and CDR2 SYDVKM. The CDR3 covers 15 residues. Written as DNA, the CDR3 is TGTGCCAGCAGTGAGGACAGGGGCTCTGGAAACACCATATATTTT. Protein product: CASSEDRGSGNTIYF.

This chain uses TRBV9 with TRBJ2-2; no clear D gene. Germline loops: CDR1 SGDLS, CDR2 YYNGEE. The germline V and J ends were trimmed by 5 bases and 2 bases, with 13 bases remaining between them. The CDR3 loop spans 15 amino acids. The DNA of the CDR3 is TGTGCCAGCAGGGTCGGCCTCCGCAACACCGGGGAGCTGTTTTTT. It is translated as CASRVGLRNTGELFF.

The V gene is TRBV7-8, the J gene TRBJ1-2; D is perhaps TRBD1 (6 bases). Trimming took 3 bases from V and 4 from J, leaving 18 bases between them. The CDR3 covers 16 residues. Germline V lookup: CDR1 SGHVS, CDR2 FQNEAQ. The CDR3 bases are TGTGCCAGCAGCTTTGAGACAGGCCTATTTTTCTATGGCTACACCTTC. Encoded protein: CASSFETGLFFYGYTF.

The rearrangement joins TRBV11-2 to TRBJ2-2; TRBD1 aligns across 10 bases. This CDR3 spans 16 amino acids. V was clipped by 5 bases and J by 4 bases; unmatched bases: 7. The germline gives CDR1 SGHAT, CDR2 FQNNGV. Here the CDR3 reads CASSLRTGGITGELFF. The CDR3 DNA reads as TGTGCCAGCAGCCTTCGGACAGGGGGGATCACCGGGGAGCTGTTTTTT.

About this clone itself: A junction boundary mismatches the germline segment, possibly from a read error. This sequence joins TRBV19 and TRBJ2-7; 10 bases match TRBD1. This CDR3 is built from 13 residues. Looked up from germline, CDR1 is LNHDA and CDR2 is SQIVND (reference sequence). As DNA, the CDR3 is TGTGCCAGTAGATTAATCGGGACAGGGGATATATTTTTC. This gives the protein CASRLIGTGDIFF.

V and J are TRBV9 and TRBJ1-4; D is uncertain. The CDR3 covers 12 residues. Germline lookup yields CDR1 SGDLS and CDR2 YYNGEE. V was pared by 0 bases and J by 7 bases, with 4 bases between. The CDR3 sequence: CASSVGSEKLFF. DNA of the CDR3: TGTGCCAGCAGCGTAGGGAGTGAAAAACTGTTTTTT.

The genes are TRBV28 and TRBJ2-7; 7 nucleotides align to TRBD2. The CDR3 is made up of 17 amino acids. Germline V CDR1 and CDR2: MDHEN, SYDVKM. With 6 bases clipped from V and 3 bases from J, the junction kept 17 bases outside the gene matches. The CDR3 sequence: CASSRPKGAGVFYEQYF. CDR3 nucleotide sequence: TGTGCCAGCAGCCGCCCCAAGGGCGCGGGAGTCTTCTACGAGCAGTACTTC.

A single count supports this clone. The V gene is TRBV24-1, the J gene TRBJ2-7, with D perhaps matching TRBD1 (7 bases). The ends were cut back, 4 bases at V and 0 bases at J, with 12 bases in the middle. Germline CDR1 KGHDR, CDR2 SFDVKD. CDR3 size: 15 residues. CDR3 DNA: TGTGCCACCAGTGAGGGGGGACAGCCCTCCTACGAGCAGTACTTC. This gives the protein CATSEGGQPSYEQYF.

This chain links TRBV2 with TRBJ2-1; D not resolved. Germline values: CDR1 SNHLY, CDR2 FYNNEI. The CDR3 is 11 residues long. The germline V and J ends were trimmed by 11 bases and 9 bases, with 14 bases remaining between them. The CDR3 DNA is TGTGCCTCAAACATAGAGGCTGAGCAGTTCTTC. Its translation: CASNIEAEQFF.

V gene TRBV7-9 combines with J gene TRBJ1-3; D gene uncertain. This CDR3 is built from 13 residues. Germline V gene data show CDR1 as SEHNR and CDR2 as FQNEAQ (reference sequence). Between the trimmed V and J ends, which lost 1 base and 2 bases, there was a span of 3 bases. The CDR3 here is CASSLEPGNTIYF. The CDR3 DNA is TGTGCCAGCAGCTTAGAACCTGGAAACACCATATATTTT. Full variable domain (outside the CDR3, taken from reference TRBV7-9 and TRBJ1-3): DTGVSQNPRHKITKRGQNVTFRCDPISEHNRLYWYRQTLGQGPEFLTYFQNEAQLEKSRLLSDRFSAERPKGSFSTLEIQRTEQGDSAMYLCASSLEPGNTIYFGEGSWLTVV.

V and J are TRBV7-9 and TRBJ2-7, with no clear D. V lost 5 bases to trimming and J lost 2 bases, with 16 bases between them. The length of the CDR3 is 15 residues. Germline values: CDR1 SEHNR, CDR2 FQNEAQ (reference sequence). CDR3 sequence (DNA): TGTGCCAGCAGCCACATAAAGGACCTAACCTACGAGCAGTACTTC. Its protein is CASSHIKDLTYEQYF.

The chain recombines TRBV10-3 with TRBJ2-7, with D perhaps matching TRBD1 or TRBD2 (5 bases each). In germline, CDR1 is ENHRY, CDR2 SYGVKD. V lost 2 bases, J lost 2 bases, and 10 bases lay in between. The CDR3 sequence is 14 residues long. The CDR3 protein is CAISEGTYAYEQYF. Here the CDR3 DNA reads TGTGCCATCAGTGAGGGGACCTACGCCTACGAGCAGTACTTC.

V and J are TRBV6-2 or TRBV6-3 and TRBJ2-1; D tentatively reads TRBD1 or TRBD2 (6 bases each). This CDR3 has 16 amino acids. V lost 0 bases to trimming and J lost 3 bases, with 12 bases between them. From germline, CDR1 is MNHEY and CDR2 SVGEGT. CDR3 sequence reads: CASSYSSGANYNEQFF. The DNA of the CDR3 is TGTGCCAGCAGTTACTCGTCGGGGGCAAACTACAATGAGCAGTTCTTC.

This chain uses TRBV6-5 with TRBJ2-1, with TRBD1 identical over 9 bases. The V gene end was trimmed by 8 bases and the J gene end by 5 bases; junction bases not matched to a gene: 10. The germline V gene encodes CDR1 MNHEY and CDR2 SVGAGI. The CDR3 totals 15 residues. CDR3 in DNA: TGTGCCAGCTTTCCGGGACAGGGTCCCCACAATGAGCAGTTCTTC. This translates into CASFPGQGPHNEQFF.

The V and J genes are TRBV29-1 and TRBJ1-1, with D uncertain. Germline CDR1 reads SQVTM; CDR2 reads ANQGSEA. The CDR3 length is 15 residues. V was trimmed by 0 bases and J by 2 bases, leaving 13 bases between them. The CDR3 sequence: CSVEDAAEVNTEAFF. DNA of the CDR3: TGCAGCGTTGAAGACGCCGCTGAGGTAAACACTGAAGCTTTCTTT.

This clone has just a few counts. The CDR3 sequence: CASSLWISHFNEQFF. The CDR3 region has the DNA TGTGCCAGCAGTTTATGGATTTCGCACTTCAATGAGCAGTTCTTC. The chain uses TRBV27 and TRBJ2-1; unclear D gene. The germline CDR1 and CDR2 sequences are MNHEY and SMNVEV (reference sequence). V lost 1 base, J lost 6 bases, and 13 bases lay in between. This CDR3 is built from 15 residues.

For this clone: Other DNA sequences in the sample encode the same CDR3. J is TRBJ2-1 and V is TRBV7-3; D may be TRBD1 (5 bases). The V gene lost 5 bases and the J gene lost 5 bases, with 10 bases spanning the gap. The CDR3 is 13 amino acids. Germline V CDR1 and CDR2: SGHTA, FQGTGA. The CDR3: CASSLDRDNEQFF. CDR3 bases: TGTGCCAGCAGCCTAGACAGAGACAATGAGCAGTTCTTC.

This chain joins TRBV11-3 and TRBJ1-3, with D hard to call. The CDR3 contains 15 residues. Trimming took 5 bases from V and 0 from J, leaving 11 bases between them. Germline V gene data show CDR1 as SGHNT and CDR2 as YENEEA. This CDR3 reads CASSPTEISGNTIYF. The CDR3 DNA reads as TGTGCCAGCAGCCCTACAGAGATCTCTGGAAACACCATATATTTT.

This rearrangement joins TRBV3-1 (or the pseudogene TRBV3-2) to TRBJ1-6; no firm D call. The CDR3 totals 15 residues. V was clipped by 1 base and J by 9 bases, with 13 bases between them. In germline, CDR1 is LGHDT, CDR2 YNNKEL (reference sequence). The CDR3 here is CASSQVSGFPSPLHF. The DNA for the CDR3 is TGTGCCAGCAGCCAAGTGTCCGGGTTCCCTTCACCCCTCCACTTT.

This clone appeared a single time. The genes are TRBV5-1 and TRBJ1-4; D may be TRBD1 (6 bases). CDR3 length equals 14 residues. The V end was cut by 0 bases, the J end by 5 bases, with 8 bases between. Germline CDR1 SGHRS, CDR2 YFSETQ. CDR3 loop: CASSLGTVNEKLFF. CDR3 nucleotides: TGCGCCAGCAGCTTGGGGACAGTAAATGAAAAACTGTTTTTT.

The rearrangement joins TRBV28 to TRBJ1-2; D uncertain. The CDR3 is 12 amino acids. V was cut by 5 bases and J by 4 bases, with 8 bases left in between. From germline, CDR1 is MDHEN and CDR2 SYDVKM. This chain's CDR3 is CASSVPLYGYTF. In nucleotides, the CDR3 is TGTGCCAGCAGTGTTCCCCTCTATGGCTACACCTTC.

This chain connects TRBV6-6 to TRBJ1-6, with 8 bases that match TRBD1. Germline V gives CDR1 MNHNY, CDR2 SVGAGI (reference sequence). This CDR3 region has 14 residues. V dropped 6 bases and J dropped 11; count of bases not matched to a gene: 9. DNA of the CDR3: TGTGCCAGCAGAGACGGACAGGGCTCTCCACCCCTCCACTTT. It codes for CASRDGQGSPPLHF.

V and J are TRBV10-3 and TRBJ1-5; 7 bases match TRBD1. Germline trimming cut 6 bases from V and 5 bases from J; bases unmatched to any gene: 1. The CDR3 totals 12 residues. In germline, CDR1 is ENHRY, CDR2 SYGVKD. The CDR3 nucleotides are TGTGCCATCAGCACAGGGGATCAGCCCCAGCATTTT. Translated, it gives CAISTGDQPQHF.

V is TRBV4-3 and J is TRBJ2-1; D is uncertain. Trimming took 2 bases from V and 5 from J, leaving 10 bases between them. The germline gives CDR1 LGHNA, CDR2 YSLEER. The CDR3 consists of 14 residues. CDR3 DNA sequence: TGCGCCAGCAGCCAACGACTTGGTGACAATGAGCAGTTCTTC. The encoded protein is CASSQRLGDNEQFF.

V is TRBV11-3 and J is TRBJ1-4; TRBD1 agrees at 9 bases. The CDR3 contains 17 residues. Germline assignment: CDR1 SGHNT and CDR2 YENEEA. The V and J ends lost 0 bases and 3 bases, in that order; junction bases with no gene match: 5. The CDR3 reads CASSLDLQGAPNEKLFF. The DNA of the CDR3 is TGTGCCAGCAGCTTAGACCTACAGGGGGCGCCTAATGAAAAACTGTTTTTT.